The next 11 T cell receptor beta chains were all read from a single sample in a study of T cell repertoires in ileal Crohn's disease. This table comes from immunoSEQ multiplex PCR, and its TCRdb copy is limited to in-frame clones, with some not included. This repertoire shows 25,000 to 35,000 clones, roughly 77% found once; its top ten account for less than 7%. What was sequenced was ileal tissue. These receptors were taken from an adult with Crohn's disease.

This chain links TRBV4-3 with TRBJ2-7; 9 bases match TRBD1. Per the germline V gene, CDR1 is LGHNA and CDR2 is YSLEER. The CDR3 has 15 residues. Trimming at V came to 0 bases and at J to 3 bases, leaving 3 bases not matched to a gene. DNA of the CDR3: TGCGCCAGCAGCCAAGATGAGACAGGGGGCTACGAGCAGTACTTC. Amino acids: CASSQDETGGYEQYF.

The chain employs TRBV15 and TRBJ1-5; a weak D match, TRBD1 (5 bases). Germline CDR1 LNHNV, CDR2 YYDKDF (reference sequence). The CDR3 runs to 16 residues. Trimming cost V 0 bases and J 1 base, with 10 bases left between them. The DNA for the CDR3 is TGTGCCACCAGCAGAGAAATCCCAGGGAGCAATCAGCCCCAGCATTTT. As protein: CATSREIPGSNQPQHF.

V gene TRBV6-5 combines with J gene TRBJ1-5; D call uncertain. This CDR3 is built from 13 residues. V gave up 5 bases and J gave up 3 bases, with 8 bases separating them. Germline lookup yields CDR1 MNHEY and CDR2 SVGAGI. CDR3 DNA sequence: TGTGCCAGCAGTACGACTCACAATCAGCCCCAGCATTTT. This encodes CASSTTHNQPQHF.

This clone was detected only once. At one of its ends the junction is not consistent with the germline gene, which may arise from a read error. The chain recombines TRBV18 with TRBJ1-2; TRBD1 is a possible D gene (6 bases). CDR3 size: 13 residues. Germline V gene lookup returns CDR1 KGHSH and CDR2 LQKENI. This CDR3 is CASARDTTYGYAF. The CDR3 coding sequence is TGTGCCAGCGCCCGGGACACCACCTATGGCTACGCCTTC.

The CDR3 coding sequence is TGTGCCAGCTCACCGTCGTTCGGGGGGTCAACTAATGAAAAACTGTTTTTT. Translation gives CASSPSFGGSTNEKLFF. V is TRBV18 and J is TRBJ1-4; maybe TRBD1 (5 bases). Germline CDR1 and CDR2: KGHSH and LQKENI. The CDR3 has 17 amino acids. Trimming took off 3 bases at V and 0 bases at J, with 14 bases between the two ends.

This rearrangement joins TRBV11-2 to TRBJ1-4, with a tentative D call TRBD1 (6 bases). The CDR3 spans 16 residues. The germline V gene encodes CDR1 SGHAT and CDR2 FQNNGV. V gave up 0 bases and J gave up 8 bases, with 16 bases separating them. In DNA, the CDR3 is TGTGCCAGCAGCTTAGATCTAAGGGGGGGGAAGGAAAAACTGTTTTTT. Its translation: CASSLDLRGGKEKLFF.

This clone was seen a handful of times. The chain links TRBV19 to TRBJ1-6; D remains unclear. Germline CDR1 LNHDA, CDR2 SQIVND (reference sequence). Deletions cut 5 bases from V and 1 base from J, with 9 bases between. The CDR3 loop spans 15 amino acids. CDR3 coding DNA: TGTGCCAGTAGTCAACAGAATTCCTATAATTCACCCCTCCACTTT. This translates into CASSQQNSYNSPLHF.

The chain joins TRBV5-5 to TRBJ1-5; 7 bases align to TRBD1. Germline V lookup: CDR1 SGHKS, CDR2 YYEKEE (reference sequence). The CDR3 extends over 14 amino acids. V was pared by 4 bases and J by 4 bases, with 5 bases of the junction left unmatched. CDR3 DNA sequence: TGTGCCAGCAGCCGGACAGGCGATAATCAGCCCCAGCATTTT. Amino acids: CASSRTGDNQPQHF.

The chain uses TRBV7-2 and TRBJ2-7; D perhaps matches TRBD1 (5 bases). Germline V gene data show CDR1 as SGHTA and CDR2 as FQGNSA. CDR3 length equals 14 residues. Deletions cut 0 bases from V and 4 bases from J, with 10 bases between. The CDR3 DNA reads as TGTGCCAGCAGCTTAGCCCGGACAAAATACGAGCAGTACTTC. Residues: CASSLARTKYEQYF.

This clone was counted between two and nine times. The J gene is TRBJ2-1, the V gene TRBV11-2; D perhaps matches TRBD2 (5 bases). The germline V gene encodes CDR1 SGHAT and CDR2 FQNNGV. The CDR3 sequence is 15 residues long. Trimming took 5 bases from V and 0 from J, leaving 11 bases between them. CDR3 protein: CASSPEGNSYNEQFF. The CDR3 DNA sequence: TGTGCCAGCAGCCCCGAGGGCAACTCCTACAATGAGCAGTTCTTC. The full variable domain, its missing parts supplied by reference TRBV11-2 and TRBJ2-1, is EAGVAQSPRYKIIEKRQSVAFWCNPISGHATLYWYQQILGQGPKLLIQFQNNGVVDDSQLPKDRFSAERLKGVDSTLKIQPAKLEDSAVYLCASSPEGNSYNEQFFGPGTRLTVL.

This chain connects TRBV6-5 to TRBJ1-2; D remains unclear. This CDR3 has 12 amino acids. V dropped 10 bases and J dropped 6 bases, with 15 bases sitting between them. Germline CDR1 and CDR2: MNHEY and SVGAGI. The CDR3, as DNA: TGTGCCACCGGAATAGGTCGGGATGGCTACACCTTC. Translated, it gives CATGIGRDGYTF.